Sequencing of this TCR beta chain was carried out in a study of radiotherapy plus CTLA-4 blockade in lung cancer. The repertoire was sequenced with immunoSEQ multiplex PCR; TCRdb's copy has only in-frame clones and lacks some. The data show roughly 76,000 clones, 70% to 85% seen once. The receptor's source is a human donor with non-small cell lung cancer whose response to radiotherapy plus ipilimumab could not be evaluated. Sample: peripheral blood, taken from a patient treated with radiotherapy plus ipilimumab.

CDR3 amino acids: CASSIVTSGGGTQYF. CDR3 nucleotide sequence: TGTGCCAGTAGTATCGTGACTAGCGGGGGGGGGACCCAGTACTTC. The genes are TRBV19 and TRBJ2-5; 14 positions match TRBD2. This CDR3 spans 15 amino acids. CDR1 is LNHDA and CDR2 is SQIVND in the germline V gene (reference sequence). V lost 3 bases and J lost 7; bases outside the gene matches: 4.